The clone carrying this T cell receptor (beta chain) was found many times. Its antigen is not identified. These data belong to a study of read filtering for tumor transcriptome and immune sequencing. Overall study: Mean patient age was approximately 66 years, range about 47 to 85; 17 male, 14 female. DNase treatment preceded whole-transcriptome library preparation. General observations from the study: Even smaller IR-seq throughput identified most shared clonotypes.

The CDR3 spans 13 residues. Trimming pared 2 bases from V and 6 bases from J, leaving 10 bases between. Germline loops: CDR1 LGHDT, CDR2 YNNKEL (reference sequence). This library used roughly 400 ng RNA and molecular barcoded adaptors spanning alpha/delta and beta/gamma chains. MiXCR, run by TCRdb on the reads, gives a single entry per CDR3 protein. The sample comprises 35,000 to 40,000 distinct CDR3 sequences, roughly an eighth of which are singletons, and 27% rests with the top ten. The source is a donor over 35 with multiple myeloma. The chain combines TRBV3-1 with TRBJ1-1, with D possibly being TRBD1 (5 bases). Source material: a population of CD138-negative cells sorted from bone marrow. CDR3 coding DNA: TGTGCCAGCAGCCAATTTGGGGGTTCTGAAGCTTTCTTT. Protein sequence: CASSQFGGSEAFF.